The rows below give T cell receptor beta chains drawn from one sample of a study of blood T cell repertoires in COVID-19. Clones were sequenced by immunoSEQ multiplex PCR, and TCRdb holds only the in-frame ones, with some missing. The repertoire holds a few hundred thousand clones, approximately 79% seen once, with approximately 5.4% in the top ten. Source material: peripheral blood. The receptor source for this set is a human donor in a cohort sampled during active COVID-19. CDR3s include the opening cysteine and the closing phenylalanine or tryptophan. Each record gives: V gene, clone size, D gene, CDR3 length, J gene, CDR3 DNA, CDR3 protein. A D gene is named only where the DNA matches it firmly. Only some rows state a clone size, as once, few, many or a class for expanded clones.

>TRBV9|NA|NA|15|TRBJ1-1
TGTGCCAGCAGCGTAGCTACCAACAGGGACACTGAAGCTTTCTTT
CASSVATNRDTEAFF
>TRBV4-1|NA|NA|15|TRBJ1-5
TGCGCCAGCAGCCAAGATAGAGGATTCAATCAGCCCCAGCATTTT
CASSQDRGFNQPQHF
>TRBV3-1/TRBV3-2|NA|NA|13|TRBJ1-1
TGTGCCAGCAGCCAGGGGGGGAACACTGAAGCTTTCTTT
CASSQGGNTEAFF
>TRBV11-2|NA|NA|13|TRBJ2-7
TGTGCCGGCAGCTTCGACAGGCACTACGAGCAGTACTTC
CAGSFDRHYEQYF
>TRBV9|NA|NA|13|TRBJ2-3
TGTGCCAGCAGCGCAGGGGGCACAGATACGCAGTATTTT
CASSAGGTDTQYF
>TRBV19|once|TRBD1|15|TRBJ2-7
TGTGCCAGTAGTATAGCAAGGACAGGGAGCTACGAGCAGTACTTC
CASSIARTGSYEQYF
>TRBV28|NA|NA|12|TRBJ1-2
TGTGCCAGCAGTAAGGACAGCTATGGCTACACCTTC
CASSKDSYGYTF
>TRBV9|NA|NA|14|TRBJ2-7
TGTGCCAGCAGCGTAGGCGGAGACGGCTACGAGCAGTACTTC
CASSVGGDGYEQYF
>TRBV9|few|TRBD2|15|TRBJ2-1
TGTGCCAGCAGCGCCGGGAGGGCCGGTTACAATGAGCAGTTCTTC
CASSAGRAGYNEQFF
>TRBV4-1|few|TRBD2|16|TRBJ2-7
TGCGCCAGCAGCCAAGATAGTAGCGGGAGGGCGCGGGAGCAGTACTTC
CASSQDSSGRAREQYF
>TRBV10-3|NA|TRBD1|17|TRBJ2-7
TGTGCCATCAGTGACCCCTCGGGACAGGGGGAGTTCGACGAGCAGTACTTC
CAISDPSGQGEFDEQYF
>TRBV18|few|NA|12|TRBJ1-2
TGTGCCAGCTCCCTCCCCACACGTGGCTACACCTTC
CASSLPTRGYTF
>TRBV19|NA|TRBD2|15|TRBJ2-1
TGTGCCAGTAAGAGGGGAACTAGCGGGAGAAATGAGCAGTTCTTC
CASKRGTSGRNEQFF
>TRBV21-1|NA|NA|14|TRBJ2-5
TGTGCCAGCAGCAAAGTGAAGCCCGAAGAGACCCAGTACTTC
CASSKVKPEETQYF
>TRBV28|NA|TRBD1|16|TRBJ1-5
TGTGCCACCCACCCACAGGGGGCGCGGGGATACCAGCCCCAGCATTTT
CATHPQGARGYQPQHF
>TRBV27|NA|NA|12|TRBJ1-2
TGTGCCAGCAGGAGCGGAGGGTATGGCTACACCTTC
CASRSGGYGYTF
>TRBV27|NA|TRBD2|15|TRBJ2-3
TGTGCCAGCAGCCAACTAGCGCACTACACAGATACGCAGTATTTT
CASSQLAHYTDTQYF
>TRBV28|NA|NA|17|TRBJ2-1
TGTGCCAGCAGTTTCCCCCACCGGGGGAGCTCCTACAATGAGCAGTTCTTC
CASSFPHRGSSYNEQFF
>TRBV18|NA|TRBD1|14|TRBJ1-2
TGTGCCAGCTCAGGGACAGGGGGCGGCTATGGCTACACCTTC
CASSGTGGGYGYTF
>TRBV7-2|once|NA|15|TRBJ2-7
TGTGCCAGCAGCCAGGGGGGTGGATACATCTTCGAGCAGTACTTC
CASSQGGGYIFEQYF
>TRBV19|NA|TRBD1|14|TRBJ1-2
TGTGCCAGTAGTATAACAGGGGCTTGGAGTGGCTACACCTTC
CASSITGAWSGYTF
>TRBV27|NA|TRBD2|14|TRBJ2-1
TGTGCCAGCAGCCGAGCGGGAGGGAGGAATGAGCAGTTCTTC
CASSRAGGRNEQFF
>TRBV5-1|NA|TRBD1|14|TRBJ2-7
TGCGCCAGCAGCCGCCGACAGGGGGCGGGAGAGCAGTACTTC
CASSRRQGAGEQYF
>TRBV13|NA|NA|11|TRBJ2-7
TGTGCCAGCAGCTCGTCCTCCGAGCAGTACTTC
CASSSSSEQYF
>TRBV18|few|NA|15|TRBJ1-6
TGTGCCAGCTCACCCCCCAGCTCCTATAATTCACCCCTCCACTTT
CASSPPSSYNSPLHF
>TRBV9|NA|NA|15|TRBJ2-2
TGTGCCAGCAGCGTGGGTTCAGGTCGAACCGGGGAGCTGTTTTTT
CASSVGSGRTGELFF
>TRBV18|NA|TRBD2|15|TRBJ2-5
TGTGCCAGCTCACCGCCAGCGGGAGGGACAGAGACCCAGTACTTC
CASSPPAGGTETQYF
>TRBV19|NA|TRBD2|16|TRBJ2-7
TGTGCCAGTAGTATCATGGCTAGCGGCGTCGTCTACGAGCAGTACTTC
CASSIMASGVVYEQYF
>TRBV2|NA|TRBD1|14|TRBJ2-7
TGTGCCAGCAGTGGGGCCAGGGGGCTGAGGGAGCAGTACTTC
CASSGARGLREQYF
>TRBV4-1|once|NA|16|TRBJ1-3
TGCGCCAGCAGCCACCCCGGGACACGGGAAGGAAACACCATATATTTT
CASSHPGTREGNTIYF